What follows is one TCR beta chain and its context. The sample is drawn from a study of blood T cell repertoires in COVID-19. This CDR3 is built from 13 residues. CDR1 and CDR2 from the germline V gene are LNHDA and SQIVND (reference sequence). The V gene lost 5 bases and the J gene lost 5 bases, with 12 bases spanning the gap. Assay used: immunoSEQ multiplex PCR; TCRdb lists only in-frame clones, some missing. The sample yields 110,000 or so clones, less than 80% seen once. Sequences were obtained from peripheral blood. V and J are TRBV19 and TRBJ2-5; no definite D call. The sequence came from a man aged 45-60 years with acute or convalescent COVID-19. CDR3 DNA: TGTGCCAGTAGTGGGTCCGCCAGGGAGACCCAGTACTTC. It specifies CASSGSARETQYF.